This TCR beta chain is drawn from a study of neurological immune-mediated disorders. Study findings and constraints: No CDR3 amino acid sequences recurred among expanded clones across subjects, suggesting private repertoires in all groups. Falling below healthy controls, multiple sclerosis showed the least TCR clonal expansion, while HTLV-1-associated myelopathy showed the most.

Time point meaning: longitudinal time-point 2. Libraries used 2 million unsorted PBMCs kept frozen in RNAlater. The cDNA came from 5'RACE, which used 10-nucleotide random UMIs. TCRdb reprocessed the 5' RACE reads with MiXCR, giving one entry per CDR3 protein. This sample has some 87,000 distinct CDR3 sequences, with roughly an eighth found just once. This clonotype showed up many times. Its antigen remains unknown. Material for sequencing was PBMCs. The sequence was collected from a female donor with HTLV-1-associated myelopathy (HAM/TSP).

This CDR3 reads CASSLTGLTYNEQFF. Here the CDR3 DNA reads TGCGCCAGCAGCTTGACGGGACTCACCTACAATGAGCAGTTCTTC. This chain uses TRBV5-1 with TRBJ2-1, with TRBD2 as a possible D gene (6 bases). CDR1 is SGHRS and CDR2 is YFSETQ in the germline V gene. Trimming took 1 base from V and 2 from J, leaving 10 bases between them. The CDR3 covers 15 residues.